Following are 14 T cell receptor beta chains from one sample sequenced in a study of T cell repertoires in cytomegalovirus infection. What these receptors recognize is not known. Via MiXCR, TCRdb re-called the reads, giving one row per CDR3 protein. This sample has fewer than 350,000 distinct CDR3 sequences, with 25% to 30% found just once. The material was cultured PBMCs, obtained from culture after CMV antigen stimulation. Every receptor here comes from a human donor in good health (CMV status not recorded). Some clones in this sample may be carry-over from other donors' samples.

This clonotype was detected many times. V and J are TRBV10-3 and TRBJ1-1; TRBD1 matches at 8 bases. There are 13 residues in the CDR3. The germline V gene encodes CDR1 ENHRY and CDR2 SYGVKD. Trimming took 2 bases from V and 9 from J; bases not matched to a gene: 5. CDR3 DNA: TGTGCCATCAGTGAGGACAGGGGCCGGAAAGCTTTCTTT. As protein: CAISEDRGRKAFF.

The chain is built from TRBV28 and TRBJ1-1; D perhaps matches TRBD1 (5 bases). The V and J ends lost 3 bases and 1 base respectively, with 12 bases between them. This CDR3 has 15 amino acids. CDR1 is MDHEN, CDR2 SYDVKM, per germline. In DNA, the CDR3 is TGTGCCAGCAGTTTCCAACTCAGGGAGAACACTGAAGCTTTCTTT. Protein sequence: CASSFQLRENTEAFF.

This clonotype was counted a few times. The chain couples TRBV7-9 to TRBJ2-2; D is ambiguous. Germline loops: CDR1 SEHNR, CDR2 FQNEAQ (reference sequence). The length of the CDR3 is 15 residues. V was clipped by 1 base and J by 6 bases, with 12 bases between them. Here the CDR3 reads CASSLDTRKAGELFF. DNA of the CDR3: TGTGCCAGCAGCTTAGACACGCGAAAGGCCGGGGAGCTGTTTTTT. The full variable domain, completed using reference TRBV7-9 and TRBJ2-2, is DTGVSQNPRHKITKRGQNVTFRCDPISEHNRLYWYRQTLGQGPEFLTYFQNEAQLEKSRLLSDRFSAERPKGSFSTLEIQRTEQGDSAMYLCASSLDTRKAGELFFGEGSRLTVL.

The chain combines TRBV4-2 with TRBJ2-1, with 10 bases fitting TRBD2. This CDR3 has 16 residues. The ends lost 2 bases at V and 6 bases at J; junction bases unmatched: 7. Germline values: CDR1 LGHNA, CDR2 YNFKEQ. CDR3 sequence: CASSQIKASGSNEQFF. In nucleotides, the CDR3 is TGTGCCAGCAGCCAAATAAAGGCTAGCGGGAGCAATGAGCAGTTCTTC.

The chain carries TRBV2 and TRBJ1-6; D not certain. The V end was cut by 7 bases, the J end by 0 bases, with 19 bases between. Germline CDR1 and CDR2: SNHLY and FYNNEI. The CDR3 is 18 residues long. The CDR3 region is CASMYSPAESSYNSPLHF. The CDR3 nucleotides read TGTGCCAGCATGTACAGCCCGGCCGAAAGCTCCTATAATTCACCCCTCCACTTT.

The chain carries TRBV19 and TRBJ1-6; D not certain. The CDR3 is 14 amino acids. CDR1 is LNHDA and CDR2 is SQIVND in the germline V gene (reference sequence). The V end was cut by 3 bases, the J end by 8 bases, with 11 bases between. The CDR3 bases are TGTGCCAGTAGTATCGGCCTTGGGGATTCACCCCTCCACTTT. Its translation: CASSIGLGDSPLHF.

This clonotype came up many times. The chain is built from TRBV20-1 and TRBJ1-2; D remains ambiguous. The CDR3 has 13 amino acids. Deletions cut 3 bases from V and 3 bases from J, with 11 bases between. Germline loops: CDR1 DFQATT, CDR2 SNEGSKA (reference sequence). This chain's CDR3 is CSASSGIDYGYTF. In DNA, the CDR3 is TGCAGTGCTAGTTCCGGGATCGACTATGGCTACACCTTC.

The genes are TRBV6-6 and TRBJ2-7; 8 positions match TRBD2. CDR3 size: 16 residues. Germline lookup yields CDR1 MNHNY and CDR2 SVGAGI (reference sequence). Germline trimming cut 4 bases from V and 9 bases from J; bases unmatched to any gene: 17. The CDR3 reads CASSLHGRGRGAVQYF. The CDR3 coding sequence is TGTGCCAGCAGTTTACACGGTCGGGGGCGGGGGGCAGTGCAGTACTTC.

The gene calls are TRBV9 and TRBJ1-1; D is uncertain. CDR3 length: 15 amino acids. Germline V gene data show CDR1 as SGDLS and CDR2 as YYNGEE. Trimming pared 0 bases from V and 0 bases from J, leaving 9 bases between. CDR3: CASSVGDKVNTEAFF. In DNA, the CDR3 is TGTGCCAGCAGCGTAGGGGATAAGGTGAACACTGAAGCTTTCTTT.

This clonotype was seen at least ten times. V usage is TRBV7-6 and J usage is TRBJ2-7; TRBD1 agrees at 7 bases. Trimming cost V 5 bases and J 2 bases; bases outside gene matches: 6. This CDR3 is 14 amino acids long. Germline V gene lookup returns CDR1 SGHVS and CDR2 FNYEAQ. The CDR3 sequence is CASSPGQRTYEQYF. DNA for the CDR3: TGTGCCAGCAGCCCGGGACAGAGGACCTACGAGCAGTACTTC.

The J gene is TRBJ2-6, the V gene TRBV6-1, with D unclear. The germline V gene encodes CDR1 MNHNS and CDR2 SASEGT. V lost 0 bases, J lost 4 bases, and 10 bases lay in between. CDR3 length: 16 residues. Here the CDR3 reads CASSEARVPGANVLTF. The CDR3 DNA follows: TGTGCCAGCAGTGAAGCGCGCGTTCCCGGGGCCAACGTCCTGACTTTC.

This sequence joins TRBV20-1 and TRBJ1-5; possibly TRBD1 for D (5 bases). The germline CDR1 and CDR2 sequences are DFQATT and SNEGSKA (reference sequence). The CDR3 is made up of 13 amino acids. Between the trimmed V and J ends, which lost 6 bases and 0 bases, there was a span of 9 bases. Written as DNA, the CDR3 is TGCAGTGCCGGGGACGGTAGCAATCAGCCCCAGCATTTT. Protein: CSAGDGSNQPQHF.

This chain connects TRBV5-4 to TRBJ1-3, with D possibly TRBD1 on 5 matching bases. There are 15 residues in the CDR3. V lost 5 bases and J 0 bases, leaving 12 bases between the germline ends. Germline CDR1 and CDR2: SGHNT and YYREEE (reference sequence). CDR3 nucleotide sequence: TGTGCCAGCAGTTTAGACAGCGGCTCTGGAAACACCATATATTTT. Encoded protein: CASSLDSGSGNTIYF.

The gene calls are TRBV7-8 and TRBJ1-5; the match to TRBD1 covers 7 bases. The CDR3 length is 15 residues. The V gene end was trimmed by 4 bases and the J gene end by 8 bases; junction bases not matched to a gene: 11. CDR1 SGHVS and CDR2 FQNEAQ come from the germline V gene. Here the CDR3 reads CASSWGREGAKPQHF. CDR3 DNA sequence: TGTGCCAGCAGCTGGGGCAGGGAGGGGGCAAAGCCCCAGCATTTT. Filled out from reference TRBV7-8 and TRBJ1-5, the complete variable domain reads GAGVSQSPRYKVAKRGQDVALRCDPISGHVSLFWYQQALGQGPEFLTYFQNEAQLDKSGLPSDRFFAERPEGSVSTLKIQRTQQEDSAVYLCASSWGREGAKPQHFGDGTRLSIL.